The 30 T cell receptor beta chains given below trace back to one sample, sequenced in a study of blood T cells in healthy people across ages. Primed by a sample-barcoded 5' primer and a J-beta primer mix, a second PCR proceeded for 7 to 11 cycles. A single record per CDR3 protein comes from TCRdb applying MiXCR to the 5' RACE reads. The sample yields approximately 1,700,000 distinct CDR3 sequences, roughly 43% seen once. The sequenced sample was blood. These receptors all stem from a human donor in good health.

The rearrangement joins TRBV29-1 to TRBJ1-2; TRBD1 might be the D (5 bases). There are 16 residues in the CDR3. V was cut by 1 base and J by 7 bases, with 22 bases left in between. The germline gives CDR1 SQVTM, CDR2 ANQGSEA. DNA for the CDR3: TGCAGCGTTGAAGTGGGGTCGGACACCAAGGAGGGTGGCTACACCTTC. Translated, it gives CSVEVGSDTKEGGYTF.

This clonotype was counted only a few times. V gene TRBV5-1 combines with J gene TRBJ2-3, with TRBD2 as a possible D gene (6 bases). CDR1 and CDR2 from the germline V gene are SGHRS and YFSETQ. V was trimmed by 3 bases and J by 3 bases, leaving 11 bases between them. The CDR3 sequence is 14 residues long. CDR3 nucleotides: TGCGCCAGCAGCTCGGAGGGTTTGACAGATACGCAGTATTTT. Translation gives CASSSEGLTDTQYF.

This clonotype was detected only a few times. The rearrangement joins TRBV6-5 to TRBJ2-1; D is unresolved. This CDR3 is built from 13 residues. The germline V gene has CDR1 MNHEY and CDR2 SVGAGI. Trimming cost V 8 bases and J 3 bases, with 11 bases left between them. The CDR3 bases are TGTGCCAGCGGAAAGGTTATCTACAATGAGCAGTTCTTC. As protein: CASGKVIYNEQFF.

The V gene is TRBV7-2, the J gene TRBJ2-5; D remains ambiguous. CDR1 is SGHTA and CDR2 is FQGNSA in the germline V gene. V was shortened by 5 bases and J by 5 bases, with 12 bases between the two germline ends. This CDR3 has 13 amino acids. The CDR3 coding sequence is TGTGCCAGCAGCCAACTCAATGTGGAGACCCAGTACTTC. Translating it yields CASSQLNVETQYF.

The chain carries TRBV6-5 and TRBJ2-3; the D is unclear. With 0 bases removed from V and 6 bases from J, the gap between germline ends came to 16 bases. From germline, CDR1 is MNHEY and CDR2 SVGAGI. The CDR3 runs 16 residues. As DNA, the CDR3 is TGTGCCAGCAGTTACTCGACGGCAGCCGGTCAGGATACGCAGTATTTT. Amino acids: CASSYSTAAGQDTQYF.

As regards this clonotype: A much larger clone lies one base from this, so it may be a read error. The chain links TRBV5-1 to TRBJ2-1; TRBD2 aligns across 10 bases. Germline loops: CDR1 SGHRS, CDR2 YFSETQ. V shed 7 bases and J 7 bases; nucleotides not matched to a gene: 8. The CDR3 is 14 amino acids. CDR3 coding DNA: TGCGCCAGCCCCGTAGCGGGGGGCAGGAATGAGCAGTTCTTC. Translated, it gives CASPVAGGRNEQFF.

This clonotype has a handful of counts. The gene calls are TRBV9 and TRBJ1-2, with 10 bases matching TRBD1. Germline V CDR1 and CDR2: SGDLS, YYNGEE. V was pared by 3 bases and J by 1 base, with 6 bases of the junction left unmatched. The CDR3 is made up of 16 amino acids. The CDR3 nucleotides are TGTGCCAGCAGCGGTTCCGGGACAGGGGATAACTATGGCTACACCTTC. It specifies CASSGSGTGDNYGYTF. Full variable domain (missing parts from reference TRBV9 and TRBJ1-2): DSGVTQTPKHLITATGQRVTLRCSPRSGDLSVYWYQQSLDQGLQFLIQYYNGEERAKGNILERFSAQQFPDLHSELNLSSLELGDSALYFCASSGSGTGDNYGYTFGSGTRLTVV.

This clonotype was detected a few times. This chain uses TRBV15 with TRBJ2-5; D gene ambiguous. The CDR3 runs 15 residues. V lost 3 bases, J lost 1 base, and 12 bases lay in between. The germline V gene encodes CDR1 LNHNV and CDR2 YYDKDF (reference sequence). In DNA form, the CDR3 reads TGTGCCACCAGCAGGGTGGACGGATCCCAAGAGACCCAGTACTTC. Translating gives CATSRVDGSQETQYF. The whole variable domain, remainder taken from reference TRBV15 and TRBJ2-5, is DAMVIQNPRYQVTQFGKPVTLSCSQTLNHNVMYWYQQKSSQAPKLLFHYYDKDFNNEADTPDNFQSRRPNTSFCFLDIRSPGLGDTAMYLCATSRVDGSQETQYFGPGTRLLVL.

This clonotype was seen many times. The chain is built from TRBV15 and TRBJ1-2; D may be TRBD1 (5 bases). With 0 bases removed from V and 3 bases from J, the gap between germline ends came to 14 bases. The CDR3 runs 16 residues. Germline CDR1 is LNHNV and CDR2 is YYDKDF (reference sequence). CDR3 protein: CATSRDRALFDYGYTF. CDR3 nucleotide sequence: TGTGCCACCAGCAGAGACAGGGCTCTTTTCGACTATGGCTACACCTTC.

The chain's CDR3 is CASNGGSYGYTF. CDR3 sequence (DNA): TGTGCCAGCAATGGGGGTTCCTATGGCTACACCTTC. The chain uses TRBV2 and TRBJ1-2; perhaps TRBD1 as D (5 bases). This CDR3 has 12 residues. The germline V and J ends were trimmed by 7 bases and 4 bases, with 10 bases remaining between them. Germline assignment: CDR1 SNHLY and CDR2 FYNNEI.

The V and J genes are TRBV4-3 and TRBJ2-1; 7 positions match TRBD2. The CDR3 length is 15 residues. The germline V gene encodes CDR1 LGHNA and CDR2 YSLEER. V gave up 4 bases and J gave up 8 bases; unmatched junction bases: 11. The DNA of the CDR3 is TGCGCCAGCAGCCTTAGGGGACTACCCCTACATGAGCAGTTCTTC. Translating it yields CASSLRGLPLHEQFF.

The V gene is TRBV4-1, the J gene TRBJ2-3, with 7 bases matching TRBD2. The CDR3 is made up of 18 amino acids. V shed 2 bases and J 0 bases; nucleotides not matched to a gene: 11. Per the germline V gene, CDR1 is MGHRA and CDR2 is YSYEKL. The CDR3: CASSQKPHLAESTDTQYF. In DNA form, the CDR3 reads TGCGCCAGCAGCCAAAAACCTCACCTAGCGGAAAGCACAGATACGCAGTATTTT.

This rearrangement joins TRBV20-1 to TRBJ1-1, with 12 bases matching TRBD1. This CDR3 comprises 14 residues. The germline gives CDR1 DFQATT, CDR2 SNEGSKA (reference sequence). The ends lost 0 bases at V and 6 bases at J; junction bases unmatched: 2. This CDR3 reads CSAREGQGAPEAFF. CDR3 nucleotides: TGCAGTGCTAGAGAGGGACAGGGGGCGCCTGAAGCTTTCTTT.

This clonotype was seen only a few times. The J gene is TRBJ2-1, the V gene TRBV7-2; TRBD2 agrees at 13 bases. Germline V lookup: CDR1 SGHTA, CDR2 FQGNSA. The CDR3 extends over 15 amino acids. The V and J ends lost 6 bases and 6 bases, in that order; junction bases with no gene match: 5. The CDR3 nucleotides are TGTGCCAGCAGGGGGGGACTAGCGGGGTTCAATGAGCAGTTCTTC. Protein: CASRGGLAGFNEQFF.

The chain recombines TRBV6-1 with TRBJ1-2; a weak D match, TRBD1 (6 bases). The CDR3 loop spans 16 amino acids. The germline gives CDR1 MNHNS, CDR2 SASEGT. The V and J ends lost 5 bases and 3 bases respectively, with 19 bases between them. The CDR3 nucleotides read TGTGCCAGCAGTCGACCTATCTACAGGGAGCACTATGGCTACACCTTC. Translation gives CASSRPIYREHYGYTF.

This clonotype was observed a handful of times. The chain has TRBV12-5 and TRBJ2-5, with 13 bases identical to TRBD2. The V and J ends lost 5 bases and 2 bases, in that order; junction bases with no gene match: 2. Germline V gives CDR1 LGHNT, CDR2 FRNRAP. The CDR3 totals 15 residues. The CDR3 here is CASGPGLAGQETQYF. Written as DNA, the CDR3 is TGTGCTAGTGGTCCGGGACTAGCGGGGCAAGAGACCCAGTACTTC.

The gene calls are TRBV20-1 and TRBJ2-7; D call uncertain. This CDR3 is built from 12 residues. The germline V gene has CDR1 DFQATT and CDR2 SNEGSKA (reference sequence). V was shortened by 3 bases and J by 3 bases, with 9 bases between the two germline ends. CDR3 loop: CSASHRNYEQYF. Here the CDR3 DNA reads TGCAGTGCTAGTCACAGAAACTACGAGCAGTACTTC.

V gene TRBV7-3 combines with J gene TRBJ2-6; maybe TRBD2 (7 bases). Deletions cut 5 bases from V and 1 base from J, with 15 bases between. Germline loops: CDR1 SGHTA, CDR2 FQGTGA. CDR3 length: 17 amino acids. The CDR3 region is CASSPGEGKSGANVLTF. The CDR3 region has the DNA TGTGCCAGCAGCCCAGGGGAGGGTAAATCTGGGGCCAACGTCCTGACTTTC.

This chain joins TRBV7-9 and TRBJ2-3, with TRBD2 identical over 10 bases. The length of the CDR3 is 16 residues. With V trimmed by 5 bases and J by 9 bases, 14 bases remained unmatched. From germline, CDR1 is SEHNR and CDR2 FQNEAQ (reference sequence). CDR3 loop: CASSNRTSGGSFTQYF. For the CDR3, the DNA is TGTGCCAGCAGCAACCGGACTAGCGGAGGTTCGTTCACGCAGTATTTT.

This clonotype was found a few times. This chain connects TRBV9 to TRBJ2-7; D possibly uses TRBD1 or TRBD2 (5 bases each). Germline V gene lookup returns CDR1 SGDLS and CDR2 YYNGEE. The V end lost 5 bases, the J end lost 3 bases, and 15 bases lay between the germline ends. The length of the CDR3 is 14 residues. The CDR3 is CASRVPGRSYEQYF. The DNA of the CDR3 is TGTGCCAGCAGGGTACCGGGACGGAGCTACGAGCAGTACTTC.

The chain is built from TRBV2 and TRBJ2-7; 8 bases align to TRBD1. CDR1 is SNHLY and CDR2 is FYNNEI in the germline V gene. The CDR3 length is 14 residues. V shed 9 bases and J 3 bases; nucleotides not matched to a gene: 10. This CDR3 reads CASARSGGLYEQYF. In nucleotides, the CDR3 is TGTGCCAGTGCGAGGTCAGGGGGCCTCTACGAGCAGTACTTC.

This chain uses TRBV5-1 with TRBJ1-2; D unclear. There are 16 residues in the CDR3. Germline V lookup: CDR1 SGHRS, CDR2 YFSETQ. With 1 base removed from V and 4 bases from J, the gap between germline ends came to 17 bases. CDR3 protein: CASSLSQTDTFYGYTF. In DNA, the CDR3 is TGCGCCAGCAGCTTGTCGCAAACTGACACCTTCTATGGCTACACCTTC. The full variable domain, rest sourced from reference TRBV5-1 and TRBJ1-2, is KAGVTQTPRYLIKTRGQQVTLSCSPISGHRSVSWYQQTPGQGLQFLFEYFSETQRNKGNFPGRFSGRQFSNSRSEMNVSTLELGDSALYLCASSLSQTDTFYGYTFGSGTRLTVV.

This clonotype was counted between two and nine times. The chain is built from TRBV20-1 and TRBJ1-2; unclear D gene. Germline V lookup: CDR1 DFQATT, CDR2 SNEGSKA (reference sequence). CDR3 length: 12 residues. Trimming took off 3 bases at V and 7 bases at J, with 12 bases between the two ends. The CDR3 DNA follows: TGCAGTGCTAGGGGGATTGAGGGTGGCTACACCTTC. It encodes CSARGIEGGYTF.

V gene TRBV5-1 combines with J gene TRBJ2-3, with 9 bases aligning to TRBD1. CDR1 and CDR2 from the germline V gene are SGHRS and YFSETQ. Unmatched junction bases numbered 9, after V lost 5 bases and J lost 14 bases. The CDR3 runs 12 residues. DNA of the CDR3: TGCGCCAGCAGTTCGAACAGGGGGCTCTCGTATTTT. Its translation is CASSSNRGLSYF.

This clonotype was observed a handful of times. A much larger clone differs from this one at a single base, so this may be a read error. The chain uses TRBV7-3 and TRBJ1-6; possible D gene TRBD1, 6 bases. Germline values: CDR1 SGHTA, CDR2 FQGTGA. This CDR3 region has 14 residues. The V end lost 3 bases, the J end lost 11 bases, and 14 bases lay between the germline ends. Here the CDR3 DNA reads TGTGCCAGCAGCTTCACAGGGTGGGATCCACCCCTCCACTTT. Residues: CASSFTGWDPPLHF.

This clonotype was seen more than once but under ten times. The chain uses TRBV9 and TRBJ2-5; 7 bases agree with TRBD2. The trim removed 0 bases at V and 4 bases at J, leaving 9 bases unmatched. Germline-derived CDR1 and CDR2 are SGDLS and YYNGEE. CDR3 size: 16 residues. The CDR3 DNA reads as TGTGCCAGCAGCGTAGCGGGGGGAACCCGATCAGAGACCCAGTACTTC. Residues: CASSVAGGTRSETQYF.

The chain employs TRBV29-1 and TRBJ2-5; 8 bases align to TRBD1. The CDR3 totals 14 residues. Trimming removed 4 bases from V and 1 base from J; junction bases left unmatched: 5. CDR1 SQVTM and CDR2 ANQGSEA come from the germline V gene. DNA for the CDR3: TGCAGCGTTGCGGGGACAGGATCCCAAGAGACCCAGTACTTC. It specifies CSVAGTGSQETQYF.

The rearrangement joins TRBV6-1 to TRBJ2-5; the match to TRBD1 covers 8 bases. Germline trimming cut 7 bases from V and 3 bases from J; bases unmatched to any gene: 7. This CDR3 is 14 amino acids long. The germline V gene has CDR1 MNHNS and CDR2 SASEGT. CDR3 in DNA: TGTGCCAGCACCCCGACAGGGGAGAAAGAGACCCAGTACTTC. Its protein product is CASTPTGEKETQYF.

The chain is built from TRBV29-1 and TRBJ1-2; tentatively, D is TRBD1 (5 bases). The CDR3 runs 17 residues. Trimming shortened V by 0 bases and J by 0 bases, and 17 bases separated the two germline ends. Germline CDR1 is SQVTM and CDR2 is ANQGSEA. In DNA, the CDR3 is TGCAGCGTTGAAGATCCCTATCATGGCAGGGCTAACTATGGCTACACCTTC. Its translation: CSVEDPYHGRANYGYTF.

In nucleotides, the CDR3 is TGTGCCACCAGTCCGCGGGACTCCTACGAGCAGTACTTC. Translating gives CATSPRDSYEQYF. The chain joins TRBV24-1 to TRBJ2-4; perhaps TRBD2 as D (6 bases). The DNA end favors TRBJ2-7, so the J call may be wrong. Germline V gives CDR1 KGHDR, CDR2 SFDVKD. The CDR3 sequence is 13 residues long.